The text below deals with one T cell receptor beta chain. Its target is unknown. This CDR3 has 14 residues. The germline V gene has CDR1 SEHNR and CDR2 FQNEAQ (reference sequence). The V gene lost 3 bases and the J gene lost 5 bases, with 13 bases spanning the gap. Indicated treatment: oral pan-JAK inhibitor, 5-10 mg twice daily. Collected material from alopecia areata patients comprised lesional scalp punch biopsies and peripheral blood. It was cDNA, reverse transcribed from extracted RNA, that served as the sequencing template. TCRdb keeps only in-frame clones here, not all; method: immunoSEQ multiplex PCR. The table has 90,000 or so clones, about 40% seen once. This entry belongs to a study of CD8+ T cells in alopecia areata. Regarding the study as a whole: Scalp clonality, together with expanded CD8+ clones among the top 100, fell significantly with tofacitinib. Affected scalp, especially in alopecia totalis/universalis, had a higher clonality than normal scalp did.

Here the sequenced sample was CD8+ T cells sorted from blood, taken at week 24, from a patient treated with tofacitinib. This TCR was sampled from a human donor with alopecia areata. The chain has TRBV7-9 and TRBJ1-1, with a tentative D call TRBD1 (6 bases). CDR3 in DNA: TGTGCCAGCAGCTTCCTAACAGGGTGGACTGAAGCTTTCTTT. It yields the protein CASSFLTGWTEAFF.